Following are 22 T cell receptor beta chains from one sample sequenced in a study of regulatory T cells in long-lasting Graves disease. Noted time point: persistent/refractory GD, antithyroid drugs over 5 years with positive TRAb. PBMC RNA was the source of the TCR library. In building TCR beta libraries, iRepertoire HTBI primers were used together with Arm-PCR of CDR3 regions. TCRdb re-called the multiplex PCR reads through MiXCR, storing one row per CDR3 protein. The sample shows roughly 400,000 distinct CDR3 sequences, less than 25% of them seen only once. Sequencing used peripheral blood mononuclear cells (PBMCs), obtained when the disease was refractory, from a patient treated with antithyroid drugs. The receptors shown here come from a female donor with Graves disease.

This clonotype was observed many times. The rearrangement links TRBV11-2 to TRBJ2-7, with D maybe TRBD1 (6 bases). V lost 3 bases to trimming and J lost 0 bases, with 12 bases between them. The germline gives CDR1 SGHAT, CDR2 FQNNGV. CDR3 length: 15 amino acids. CDR3 DNA sequence: TGTGCCAGCAGCTTTGGTGGGACACTCTCCTACGAGCAGTACTTC. It encodes CASSFGGTLSYEQYF.

Only a few counts were recorded for this clonotype. The V and J genes are TRBV20-1 and TRBJ1-6; 7 bases fit TRBD1. J was trimmed by 3 bases and V by 0 bases; bases with no gene match: 8. Looked up from germline, CDR1 is DFQATT and CDR2 is SNEGSKA (reference sequence). The CDR3 contains 17 residues. CDR3 sequence (DNA): TGCAGTGCTAGAGATGTGGGACAGAACCTCTATAATTCACCCCTCCACTTT. Protein sequence: CSARDVGQNLYNSPLHF.

This clonotype showed up just a few times. The chain uses TRBV7-2 and TRBJ2-1; 8 bases agree with TRBD2. CDR1 is SGHTA, CDR2 FQGNSA, per germline. J gave up 7 bases and V 0 bases, and 2 bases lay outside the gene matches. The CDR3 is 14 amino acids. CDR3 protein: CASSLAGTSNEQFF. The CDR3 coding sequence is TGTGCCAGCAGCTTAGCAGGGACTAGTAATGAGCAGTTCTTC.

The rearrangement joins TRBV18 to TRBJ1-2, with TRBD1 matching 10 bases. V gave up 4 bases and J gave up 5 bases; unmatched junction bases: 16. Per the germline V gene, CDR1 is KGHSH and CDR2 is LQKENI. The CDR3 covers 18 residues. CDR3 in DNA: TGTGCCAGCTCACTCTCGCCGGGACAGGGGAAAGCGGGTTATGGCTACACCTTC. Amino acid sequence: CASSLSPGQGKAGYGYTF.

With regard to this clonotype: A much more abundant neighbour one base away suggests this may be a read error. The chain is built from TRBV11-2 and TRBJ2-2, with D possibly being TRBD2 (5 bases). CDR3 length: 13 residues. The V end was cut by 4 bases, the J end by 8 bases, with 11 bases between. In germline, CDR1 is SGHAT, CDR2 FQNNGV. This CDR3 is CASSYARGGELFF. For the CDR3, the DNA is TGTGCCAGCAGCTACGCCCGGGGAGGGGAGCTGTTTTTT.

The chain recombines TRBV2 with TRBJ2-5; 7 nucleotides match TRBD2. The J call may be faulty, since TRBJ2-1 better matches the DNA end. The germline CDR1 and CDR2 sequences are SNHLY and FYNNEI. The CDR3 contains 12 residues. The CDR3 region is CATSRRGDEQFF. CDR3 nucleotides: TGTGCCACCTCAAGACGGGGGGATGAGCAGTTCTTC.

The V and J genes are TRBV5-1 and TRBJ1-6, with a weak D call TRBD1 (5 bases). V was pared by 3 bases and J by 7 bases, with 8 bases between. Germline loops: CDR1 SGHRS, CDR2 YFSETQ. CDR3 length equals 13 residues. CDR3 sequence: CASSSTENSPLHF. In nucleotides, the CDR3 is TGCGCCAGCAGCTCGACAGAGAATTCACCCCTCCACTTT.

This chain connects TRBV7-2 to TRBJ2-1, with D uncertain. The CDR3 sequence is 12 residues long. V was shortened by 6 bases and J by 6 bases, with 9 bases between the two germline ends. Germline CDR1 reads SGHTA; CDR2 reads FQGNSA. The CDR3 reads CASSFVSNEQFF. The CDR3 coding sequence is TGTGCCAGCAGTTTCGTCTCCAATGAGCAGTTCTTC.

This clonotype was counted between two and nine times. The CDR3 spells CSASPSPIEQYF. The CDR3 DNA reads TGCAGTGCTAGTCCTAGTCCGATCGAGCAGTACTTC. The chain uses TRBV20-1 and TRBJ2-7; D is unresolved. V was trimmed by 3 bases and J by 6 bases, leaving 12 bases between them. This CDR3 region has 12 residues. The V gene's germline CDR1 is DFQATT and CDR2 SNEGSKA (reference sequence).

In its sample, this clonotype was seen many times. V and J are TRBV6-1 and TRBJ1-1; TRBD1 matches 9 bases. V shed 6 bases, J shed 4 bases, and the junction held 9 bases outside the gene matches. This CDR3 comprises 15 residues. Per the germline V gene, CDR1 is MNHNS and CDR2 is SASEGT. CDR3 DNA sequence: TGTGCCAGCAGGAACAGGGGGCCCTTGGGCACTGAAGCTTTCTTT. Residues: CASRNRGPLGTEAFF.

This clonotype was counted many times. V gene TRBV4-3 combines with J gene TRBJ2-7, with 10 bases lining up with TRBD2. With V trimmed by 4 bases and J by 4 bases, 13 bases remained unmatched. CDR3 length: 17 residues. In germline, CDR1 is LGHNA, CDR2 YSLEER. In nucleotides, the CDR3 is TGCGCCAGCAGCCGGGTAGCGGGAGGCATGGGCCCGTACGAGCAGTACTTC. As protein: CASSRVAGGMGPYEQYF.

This clonotype was found a few times. The chain recombines TRBV7-2 with TRBJ1-2, with 10 bases identical to TRBD1. This CDR3 contains 18 residues. The V gene end was trimmed by 0 bases and the J gene end by 4 bases; junction bases not matched to a gene: 11. Germline-derived CDR1 and CDR2 are SGHTA and FQGNSA. CDR3: CASSLALTGGADSYGYTF. CDR3 sequence (DNA): TGTGCCAGCAGCTTAGCGCTGACAGGGGGCGCCGATAGCTATGGCTACACCTTC.

This clonotype was observed at least ten times. The chain carries TRBV7-2 and TRBJ1-2; TRBD1 matches at 8 bases. Germline loops: CDR1 SGHTA, CDR2 FQGNSA. CDR3 size: 15 residues. V shed 3 bases and J 2 bases; nucleotides not matched to a gene: 5. CDR3 coding DNA: TGTGCCAGCAGCTTGGACAGGGTACTGAACTATGGCTACACCTTC. It codes for CASSLDRVLNYGYTF. Full variable domain (missing parts from reference TRBV7-2 and TRBJ1-2): GAGVSQSPSNKVTEKGKDVELRCDPISGHTALYWYRQSLGQGLEFLIYFQGNSAPDKSGLPSDRFSAERTGGSVSTLTIQRTQQEDSAVYLCASSLDRVLNYGYTFGSGTRLTVV.

The J gene is TRBJ2-3, the V gene TRBV29-1, with TRBD1 matching 10 bases. CDR1 SQVTM and CDR2 ANQGSEA come from the germline V gene. V was pared by 3 bases and J by 4 bases, with 7 bases of the junction left unmatched. The CDR3 spans 15 residues. In nucleotides, the CDR3 is TGCAGCGTTGATTGGGACAGGGGAATGCCAGATACGCAGTATTTT. Translated: CSVDWDRGMPDTQYF.

V and J are TRBV7-3 and TRBJ1-1; TRBD1 is a possible D gene (5 bases). CDR1 is SGHTA and CDR2 is FQGTGA in the germline V gene. Trimming left V 4 bases short and J 0 bases short, with 9 bases between. The CDR3 covers 14 residues. The chain's CDR3 is CASSWETVNTEAFF. The CDR3, as DNA: TGTGCCAGCAGCTGGGAGACAGTGAACACTGAAGCTTTCTTT.

This clonotype has a count of ten or more. This sequence joins TRBV7-3 and TRBJ2-2, with 7 bases fitting TRBD1. Per the germline V gene, CDR1 is SGHTA and CDR2 is FQGTGA. The J segment lost 4 bases and the V segment lost 3 bases, leaving 2 bases of the junction unmatched. The CDR3 is made up of 14 amino acids. In DNA form, the CDR3 reads TGTGCCAGCAGCTTGACAGGGAGCACCGGGGAGCTGTTTTTT. Protein product: CASSLTGSTGELFF.

In its sample, this clonotype was seen many times. The chain is built from TRBV6-2 or TRBV6-3 and TRBJ2-5; D is ambiguous. V was trimmed by 0 bases and J by 5 bases, leaving 13 bases between them. The CDR3 runs 15 residues. Germline CDR1 and CDR2: MNHEY and SVGEGT. DNA for the CDR3: TGTGCCAGCAGTTACTCGAGAGTGACCAAGGAGACCCAGTACTTC. Protein sequence: CASSYSRVTKETQYF.

Many counts were recorded for this clonotype. This rearrangement joins TRBV7-8 to TRBJ2-7, with D maybe TRBD2 (7 bases). Per the germline V gene, CDR1 is SGHVS and CDR2 is FQNEAQ. The germline V and J ends were trimmed by 5 bases and 4 bases, with 21 bases remaining between them. The CDR3 covers 16 residues. The CDR3 coding sequence is TGTGCCAGCAGCGGGGGGACTATCCAGGGGCCGTACGAGCAGTACTTC. Protein: CASSGGTIQGPYEQYF.

This chain joins TRBV29-1 and TRBJ1-3; D is uncertain. V lost 5 bases, J lost 2 bases, and 4 bases lay in between. This CDR3 is 11 amino acids long. The germline V gene encodes CDR1 SQVTM and CDR2 ANQGSEA. The CDR3 coding sequence is TGCAGCGTTACCGCTGGAAACACCATATATTTT. It encodes CSVTAGNTIYF.

This clonotype has at least ten counts. V is TRBV28 and J is TRBJ2-7; D gene unclear. The CDR3 loop spans 14 amino acids. Deletions cut 6 bases from V and 2 bases from J, with 14 bases between. Per the germline V gene, CDR1 is MDHEN and CDR2 is SYDVKM. The CDR3 sequence: CASRRQVGPYEQYF. CDR3 sequence (DNA): TGTGCCAGCAGAAGACAAGTGGGCCCCTACGAGCAGTACTTC.

The rearrangement uses TRBV5-1 and TRBJ2-7; 9 bases fit TRBD1. With V trimmed by 7 bases and J by 4 bases, 6 bases remained unmatched. The CDR3 has 13 amino acids. Germline-derived CDR1 and CDR2 are SGHRS and YFSETQ. The DNA for the CDR3 is TGCGCCAGCCGGGACAGGGAAAGGTACGAGCAGTACTTC. Amino acid sequence: CASRDRERYEQYF. Filled out from reference TRBV5-1 and TRBJ2-7, the complete variable domain reads KAGVTQTPRYLIKTRGQQVTLSCSPISGHRSVSWYQQTPGQGLQFLFEYFSETQRNKGNFPGRFSGRQFSNSRSEMNVSTLELGDSALYLCASRDRERYEQYFGPGTRLTVT.

This clonotype was observed at least ten times. This chain joins TRBV10-1 and TRBJ2-7, with a possible D match to TRBD1 (5 bases). This CDR3 has 15 residues. Germline CDR1 is WNHNN and CDR2 is SYGVQD (reference sequence). V was clipped by 0 bases and J by 5 bases, with 14 bases between them. CDR3 amino acids: CASSESTPGSDEQYF. The DNA of the CDR3 is TGCGCCAGCAGTGAGTCGACTCCAGGGTCCGACGAGCAGTACTTC.